This T cell receptor beta chain is from a study of T-cell reconstitution after alpha-beta-depleted transplantation in children. This clonotype was counted only a few times. The target antigen is unknown. General observations from the study: Some patients' high day-60 TCRbeta diversity was traced to surviving recipient T cells and thymic progenitors. T-cell counts and diversity were attributed mostly to newly produced T cells one year after transplant. After transplant, at about two months, alpha-beta T cells were reportedly derived from several hundred expanded graft clones.

Molecular barcoding with unique molecular identifiers was used for the TCRbeta library. TCRdb reprocessed the PCR reads via MiXCR and lists one record per CDR3 protein. The repertoire includes about a million distinct CDR3 sequences, roughly 31% of them detected once, and more than 25% sits in the top ten. This CDR3 region has 16 residues. Per germline, CDR1 LGHNA and CDR2 YSLEER. Trimming shortened V by 4 bases and J by 3 bases, and 15 bases separated the two germline ends. The specimen comprised PBMCs, mostly from graft donor cells, sampled 360 days after TCRalphabeta/CD19-depleted stem cell transplant. The TCR was taken from a boy under two years old who had a stem cell transplant for SCID, so the T cells may come from the graft donor. The V and J genes are TRBV4-3 and TRBJ2-2, with D possibly TRBD2 on 5 matching bases. CDR3 region: CASSPGVAGYTGELFF. The CDR3 nucleotides read TGCGCCAGCAGCCCCGGGGTGGCAGGCTACACCGGGGAGCTGTTTTTT.